What follows are 32 T cell receptor beta chains derived from one specimen sequenced in a study of T cell clones after liver transplantation. The data were produced by immunoSEQ multiplex PCR, yet TCRdb's version contains in-frame clones alone and is incomplete. The repertoire has about 53,000 clones, around 85% of them found once; the top ten carry approximately 8.5%. The sample in question was CD4+ T cells from blood, obtained before liver transplant. Source of these receptors: a human donor who received a liver transplant.

About this clone itself: One junction end disagrees with the germline gene, perhaps due to a read error. The rearrangement uses TRBV28 and TRBJ1-1, with a possible D match to TRBD1 (6 bases). The V gene's germline CDR1 is MDHEN and CDR2 SYDVKM. The CDR3 extends over 15 amino acids. DNA of the CDR3: TGTGCCAACAGTAACTCCGGGACACGCCTTTTTAGGGCTTTCTTT. Amino acid sequence: CANSNSGTRLFRAFF.

The chain has TRBV19 and TRBJ2-2; weak D call: TRBD1 (5 bases). CDR3 size: 15 residues. Germline CDR1 is LNHDA and CDR2 is SQIVND (reference sequence). Trimming stripped 6 bases from V and 4 bases from J, with 15 bases between. The CDR3 nucleotides read TGTGCCAGTAGAGATTTGTTAAGGGGCACCGGGGAGCTGTTTTTT. It translates to CASRDLLRGTGELFF.

The table lists this clone with a count of one. This chain links TRBV5-1 with TRBJ2-1; 7 nucleotides line up with TRBD1. The junction had 8 bases not matched to a gene; V was cut back by 4 bases and J by 4 bases. Per germline, CDR1 SGHRS and CDR2 YFSETQ. The CDR3 covers 15 residues. CDR3: CASSRRDRTYNEQFF. The CDR3 region has the DNA TGCGCCAGCAGCCGCCGGGACAGAACTTACAATGAGCAGTTCTTC.

The CDR3 nucleotides are TGCGCCAGCAGCCAGATAGGCAGGTTTAGGGTCGGTTCCTACAATGAGCAGTTCTTC. It translates to CASSQIGRFRVGSYNEQFF. V usage is TRBV4-3 and J usage is TRBJ2-1; D remains ambiguous. This CDR3 is built from 19 residues. Trimming removed 3 bases at V and 1 base at J, with 22 bases between. From germline, CDR1 is LGHNA and CDR2 YSLEER.

V gene TRBV11-3 combines with J gene TRBJ2-2, with D hard to call. The CDR3 has 13 residues. The V end was cut by 1 base, the J end by 7 bases, with 7 bases between. Per germline, CDR1 SGHNT and CDR2 YENEEA. The CDR3 reads CASSLVGNGELFF. The DNA of the CDR3 is TGTGCCAGCAGCTTAGTGGGCAACGGGGAGCTGTTTTTT.

This chain connects TRBV5-1 to TRBJ1-1; 11 bases fit TRBD1. Trimming took 4 bases from V and 2 from J; bases not matched to a gene: 7. Per germline, CDR1 SGHRS and CDR2 YFSETQ. This CDR3 contains 16 residues. This chain's CDR3 is CASSTLGTGGNTEAFF. DNA for the CDR3: TGCGCCAGCAGCACCCTAGGGACAGGGGGAAACACTGAAGCTTTCTTT.

This sequence joins TRBV5-8 and TRBJ2-3; TRBD1 agrees at 11 bases. V shed 4 bases, J shed 4 bases, and the junction held 5 bases outside the gene matches. CDR1 and CDR2 (germline): SGHTS, YDEGEE. This CDR3 region has 15 residues. This CDR3 reads CASSLGQGGADTQYF. The CDR3 DNA follows: TGTGCCAGCAGCCTGGGACAGGGGGGGGCAGATACGCAGTATTTT.

Concerning this clone: The same CDR3 is also encoded by other DNA sequences in this sample. The chain recombines TRBV7-2 with TRBJ2-1; 10 positions match TRBD2. The CDR3 covers 17 residues. Germline V gene sequence: CDR1 SGHTA, CDR2 FQGNSA. After removal of 4 bases from V and 2 bases from J, the junction contained 8 bases not matched to a gene. The CDR3 bases are TGTGCCAGCAGCTCACAAGCGGGAGGGCCTCCCTACAATGAGCAGTTCTTC. This encodes CASSSQAGGPPYNEQFF.

V gene TRBV19 combines with J gene TRBJ2-3, with 9 nucleotides matching TRBD2. This CDR3 has 14 amino acids. Trimming removed 4 bases from V and 4 bases from J; junction bases left unmatched: 3. CDR1 LNHDA and CDR2 SQIVND come from the germline V gene (reference sequence). DNA of the CDR3: TGTGCCAGTAGTACCGTAGCGGGAGCAGATACGCAGTATTTT. It codes for CASSTVAGADTQYF. The full variable domain, rest sourced from reference TRBV19 and TRBJ2-3, is DGGITQSPKYLFRKEGQNVTLSCEQNLNHDAMYWYRQDPGQGLRLIYYSQIVNDFQKGDIAEGYSVSREKKESFPLTVTSAQKNPTAFYLCASSTVAGADTQYFGPGTRLTVL.

This clone was found a few times. The chain combines TRBV9 with TRBJ2-5; no clear D gene. Trimming took 7 bases from V and 3 from J, leaving 10 bases between them. Per germline, CDR1 SGDLS and CDR2 YYNGEE. This CDR3 is 12 amino acids long. The CDR3, as DNA: TGTGCCAGCGGTCGGGCGGAAGAGACCCAGTACTTC. This encodes CASGRAEETQYF.

This clone has only a few counts. The gene calls are TRBV11-2 and TRBJ2-5; 9 bases match TRBD2. Germline V gene data show CDR1 as SGHAT and CDR2 as FQNNGV. Unmatched junction bases numbered 6, after V lost 5 bases and J lost 5 bases. The CDR3 extends over 14 amino acids. CDR3 sequence reads: CASSPGTSRETQYF. DNA for the CDR3: TGTGCCAGCAGCCCTGGGACTAGCCGGGAGACCCAGTACTTC.

The gene calls are TRBV11-2 and TRBJ2-1; TRBD1 or TRBD2 may be the D gene (5 bases each). This CDR3 is built from 17 residues. Germline loops: CDR1 SGHAT, CDR2 FQNNGV. With 4 bases removed from V and 1 base from J, the gap between germline ends came to 17 bases. The CDR3 loop reads CASSSSLRDGSYNEQFF. DNA for the CDR3: TGTGCCAGCAGCTCCTCCCTCCGGGACGGGTCCTACAATGAGCAGTTCTTC.

The rearrangement links TRBV6-1 to TRBJ2-7; tentatively, D is TRBD2 (6 bases). V lost 7 bases to trimming and J lost 2 bases, with 12 bases between them. Per germline, CDR1 MNHNS and CDR2 SASEGT. The CDR3 has 13 amino acids. CDR3 residues: CASTPGGPYEQYF. As DNA, the CDR3 is TGTGCCAGCACCCCCGGGGGTCCCTACGAGCAGTACTTC.

V usage is TRBV28 and J usage is TRBJ2-7; D remains ambiguous. The V gene lost 3 bases and the J gene lost 3 bases, with 9 bases spanning the gap. This CDR3 contains 13 residues. CDR1 is MDHEN and CDR2 is SYDVKM in the germline V gene. CDR3 sequence: CASSFDNSYEQYF. The DNA for the CDR3 is TGTGCCAGCAGTTTTGACAATAGCTACGAGCAGTACTTC.

A single count supports this clone. The rearrangement joins TRBV5-4 to TRBJ1-1; D is unclear. Deletions cut 5 bases from V and 1 base from J, with 6 bases between. The CDR3 runs to 12 residues. Germline loops: CDR1 SGHNT, CDR2 YYREEE (reference sequence). The CDR3 nucleotides read TGTGCCAGCAGTCCCAGGAACACTGAAGCTTTCTTT. Translated: CASSPRNTEAFF.

The V gene is TRBV2, the J gene TRBJ1-2, with D possibly matching TRBD1 (6 bases). The germline CDR1 and CDR2 sequences are SNHLY and FYNNEI. The V gene lost 6 bases and the J gene lost 3 bases, with 20 bases spanning the gap. This CDR3 has 16 residues. The CDR3 DNA reads as TGTGCCAGCAGCCTCTTGGGGGGGGGCGCGGACTATGGCTACACCTTC. Its protein product is CASSLLGGGADYGYTF.

The rearrangement links TRBV5-6 to TRBJ1-3; 8 bases match TRBD1. Per the germline V gene, CDR1 is SGHDT and CDR2 is YYEEEE. The CDR3 is 15 amino acids. Unmatched junction bases numbered 7, after V lost 3 bases and J lost 5 bases. CDR3 residues: CASSSRGHGRNTIYF. As DNA, the CDR3 is TGTGCCAGCAGCTCCAGGGGGCATGGGAGAAACACCATATATTTT.

The rearrangement joins TRBV2 to TRBJ2-3; TRBD2 agrees at 11 bases. CDR1 and CDR2 from the germline V gene are SNHLY and FYNNEI. Trimming cost V 6 bases and J 3 bases; bases outside gene matches: 5. This CDR3 comprises 15 residues. CDR3 nucleotides: TGTGCCAGCAGCTCCCTAGCGGGGGGAACAGATACGCAGTATTTT. Amino acids: CASSSLAGGTDTQYF.

In its sample, this clone was seen once. V and J are TRBV11-2 and TRBJ1-1, with D perhaps matching TRBD1 (5 bases). V lost 5 bases and J 3 bases, leaving 10 bases between the germline ends. From germline, CDR1 is SGHAT and CDR2 FQNNGV. CDR3 length: 13 residues. The CDR3 nucleotides are TGTGCCAGCAGCGGGGGAACGGACACTGAAGCTTTCTTT. It encodes CASSGGTDTEAFF.

The rearrangement uses TRBV2 and TRBJ1-2; 10 bases fit TRBD1. The J segment lost 8 bases and the V segment lost 3 bases, leaving 9 bases of the junction unmatched. The germline gives CDR1 SNHLY, CDR2 FYNNEI. The CDR3 spans 15 residues. CDR3: CASSEQTGGAFGYTF. The CDR3, as DNA: TGTGCCAGCAGTGAGCAGACAGGGGGCGCTTTCGGCTACACCTTC.

The chain uses TRBV11-1 and TRBJ1-1; no firm D call. V lost 1 base and J lost 1, with 10 bases in between. The CDR3 runs to 15 residues. CDR1 SGHAT and CDR2 FQDESV come from the germline V gene (reference sequence). The CDR3 is CASSLEGLWNTEAFF. The CDR3 coding sequence is TGTGCCAGCAGCTTAGAAGGGTTGTGGAACACTGAAGCTTTCTTT.

V is TRBV28 and J is TRBJ2-3; D gene ambiguous. V dropped 5 bases and J dropped 6 bases, with 6 bases sitting between them. Looked up from germline, CDR1 is MDHEN and CDR2 is SYDVKM. This CDR3 is 11 amino acids long. As DNA, the CDR3 is TGTGCCAGCAGTATGGAGGATACGCAGTATTTT. Residues: CASSMEDTQYF. The variable domain in full, with the rest retrieved from reference TRBV28 and TRBJ2-3, is DVKVTQSSRYLVKRTGEKVFLECVQDMDHENMFWYRQDPGLGLRLIYFSYDVKMKEKGDIPEGYSVSREKKERFSLILESASTNQTSMYLCASSMEDTQYFGPGTRLTVL.

The chain uses TRBV2 and TRBJ1-3; no clear D. V was shortened by 8 bases and J by 4 bases, with 12 bases between the two germline ends. Germline loops: CDR1 SNHLY, CDR2 FYNNEI. The CDR3 has 13 amino acids. CDR3 coding DNA: TGTGCCAGCGCGGGCAGCAAGGGAAACACCATATATTTT. Protein: CASAGSKGNTIYF.

In this sample, this clone turned up a few times. This chain uses TRBV11-1 with TRBJ2-5; 11 bases fit TRBD1. Germline-derived CDR1 and CDR2 are SGHAT and FQDESV (reference sequence). This CDR3 contains 13 residues. Germline trimming cut 5 bases from V and 5 bases from J; bases unmatched to any gene: 1. Here the CDR3 reads CASSRDRGETQYF. In nucleotides, the CDR3 is TGTGCCAGCAGCCGGGACAGGGGGGAGACCCAGTACTTC. The whole variable domain, remainder taken from reference TRBV11-1 and TRBJ2-5, is EAEVAQSPRYKITEKSQAVAFWCDPISGHATLYWYRQILGQGPELLVQFQDESVVDDSQLPKDRFSAERLKGVDSTLKIQPAELGDSAMYLCASSRDRGETQYFGPGTRLLVL.

This clone has only a few counts. V is TRBV30 and J is TRBJ1-1, with 9 bases identical to TRBD1. Per germline, CDR1 GTSNPN and CDR2 SVGIG (reference sequence). V lost 8 bases, J lost 3 bases, and 4 bases stayed unmatched. CDR3 size: 12 residues. CDR3 coding DNA: TGTGCCGCGGGACAGGGAGACACTGAAGCTTTCTTT. Protein: CAAGQGDTEAFF.

The rearrangement links TRBV29-1 to TRBJ2-2; 8 bases fit TRBD2. CDR1 is SQVTM, CDR2 ANQGSEA, per germline. Trimming cost V 5 bases and J 1 base; bases outside gene matches: 9. The length of the CDR3 is 16 residues. CDR3: CSVHTGLAGNTGELFF. In nucleotides, the CDR3 is TGCAGCGTTCATACCGGCCTAGCGGGGAACACCGGGGAGCTGTTTTTT.

The V gene is TRBV7-9, the J gene TRBJ2-1; tentative D call: TRBD2 (5 bases). Trimming took 4 bases from V and 5 from J, leaving 21 bases between them. Per germline, CDR1 SEHNR and CDR2 FQNEAQ (reference sequence). The CDR3 has 17 residues. The CDR3 protein is CASSSPPGIEFNNEQFF. CDR3 sequence (DNA): TGTGCCAGCAGCTCGCCACCGGGAATCGAGTTTAACAATGAGCAGTTCTTC.

The rearrangement joins TRBV15 to TRBJ2-5; the D is unclear. Germline values: CDR1 LNHNV, CDR2 YYDKDF (reference sequence). This CDR3 is built from 13 residues. The V end lost 5 bases, the J end lost 1 base, and 8 bases lay between the germline ends. CDR3 in amino acids: CATSWGSQETQYF. In DNA, the CDR3 is TGTGCCACCAGCTGGGGATCCCAAGAGACCCAGTACTTC. Full variable domain (remainder filled in from reference TRBV15 and TRBJ2-5): DAMVIQNPRYQVTQFGKPVTLSCSQTLNHNVMYWYQQKSSQAPKLLFHYYDKDFNNEADTPDNFQSRRPNTSFCFLDIRSPGLGDTAMYLCATSWGSQETQYFGPGTRLLVL.

The genes are TRBV15 and TRBJ2-1; D may be TRBD1 or TRBD2 (5 bases each). Trimming took 5 bases from V and 4 from J, leaving 12 bases between them. CDR3 length: 14 amino acids. Germline CDR1 is LNHNV and CDR2 is YYDKDF (reference sequence). For the CDR3, the DNA is TGTGCCACCAGCGGTAGGGGACCGTACAATGAGCAGTTCTTC. This gives the protein CATSGRGPYNEQFF. The full variable domain, its missing parts supplied by reference TRBV15 and TRBJ2-1, is DAMVIQNPRYQVTQFGKPVTLSCSQTLNHNVMYWYQQKSSQAPKLLFHYYDKDFNNEADTPDNFQSRRPNTSFCFLDIRSPGLGDTAMYLCATSGRGPYNEQFFGPGTRLTVL.

The rearrangement links TRBV7-9 to TRBJ1-6; 11 bases are a match to TRBD1. CDR1 and CDR2 from the germline V gene are SEHNR and FQNEAQ (reference sequence). V lost 11 bases, J lost 5 bases, and 2 bases stayed unmatched. This CDR3 region has 13 residues. CDR3 protein: CAGQGADNSPLHF. CDR3 DNA sequence: TGTGCCGGACAGGGGGCGGATAATTCACCCCTCCACTTT.

V usage is TRBV6-1 and J usage is TRBJ2-7; D might be TRBD1 or TRBD2, each matching 5 bases. Germline CDR1 reads MNHNS; CDR2 reads SASEGT. The V gene lost 1 base and the J gene lost 1 base, with 5 bases spanning the gap. The CDR3 consists of 13 residues. CDR3 sequence reads: CASSEGGSYEQYF. The DNA of the CDR3 is TGTGCCAGCAGTGAAGGGGGGTCCTACGAGCAGTACTTC.

This clone was detected once. J is TRBJ2-7 and V is TRBV20-1; D gene unclear. In germline, CDR1 is DFQATT, CDR2 SNEGSKA (reference sequence). There are 11 residues in the CDR3. V lost 1 base and J lost 6, with 7 bases in between. The CDR3 loop reads CSARAGGEQYF. CDR3 coding DNA: TGCAGTGCTAGAGCGGGTGGCGAGCAGTACTTC.